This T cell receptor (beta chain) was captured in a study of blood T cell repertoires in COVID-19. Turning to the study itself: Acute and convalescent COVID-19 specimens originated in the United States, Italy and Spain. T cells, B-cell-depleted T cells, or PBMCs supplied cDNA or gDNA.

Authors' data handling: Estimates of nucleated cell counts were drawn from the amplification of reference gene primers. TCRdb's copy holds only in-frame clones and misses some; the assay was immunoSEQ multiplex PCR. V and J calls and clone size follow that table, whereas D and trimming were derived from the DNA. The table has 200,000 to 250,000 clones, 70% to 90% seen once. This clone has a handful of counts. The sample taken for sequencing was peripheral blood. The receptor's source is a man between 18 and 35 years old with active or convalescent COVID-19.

The CDR3 here is CASRILNTEAFF. The DNA of the CDR3 is TGTGCCAGCAGAATTCTAAACACTGAAGCTTTCTTT. This chain joins TRBV28 and TRBJ1-1; D is ambiguous. The V gene lost 6 bases and the J gene lost 2 bases, with 7 bases spanning the gap. Germline V gene sequence: CDR1 MDHEN, CDR2 SYDVKM. This CDR3 comprises 12 residues. The complete variable domain, with remaining parts taken from reference TRBV28 and TRBJ1-1, reads DVKVTQSSRYLVKRTGEKVFLECVQDMDHENMFWYRQDPGLGLRLIYFSYDVKMKEKGDIPEGYSVSREKKERFSLILESASTNQTSMYLCASRILNTEAFFGQGTRLTVV.